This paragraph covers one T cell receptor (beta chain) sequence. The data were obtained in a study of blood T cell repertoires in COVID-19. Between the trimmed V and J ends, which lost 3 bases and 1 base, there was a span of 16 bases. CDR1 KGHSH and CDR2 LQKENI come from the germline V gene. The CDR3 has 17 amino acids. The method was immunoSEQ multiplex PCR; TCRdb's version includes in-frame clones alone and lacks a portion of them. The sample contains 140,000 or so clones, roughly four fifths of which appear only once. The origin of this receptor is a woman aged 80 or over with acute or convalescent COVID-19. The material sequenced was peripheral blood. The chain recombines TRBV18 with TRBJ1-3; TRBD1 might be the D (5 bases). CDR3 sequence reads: CASSPSGGRSSGNTIYF. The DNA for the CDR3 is TGTGCCAGCTCACCGTCCGGGGGACGGTCGTCTGGAAACACCATATATTTT.